This TCR beta chain appears in the sequencing data of a study of OX40 agonist ivuxolimab in advanced cancers. In the study overall: Previous treatment with anti-PD-1, anti-PD-L1 or anti-CTLA-4 therapy was allowed; under 50% had received some.

Only in-frame clones appear in the TCRdb table, and some are missing; sequencing was by immunoSEQ multiplex PCR. The sample holds almost 80,000 clones, roughly 86% seen once. Germline V gene data show CDR1 as LNHDA and CDR2 as SQIVND (reference sequence). V lost 3 bases to trimming and J lost 8 bases, with 8 bases between them. The CDR3 is 13 amino acids. Concerning this clone itself: The CDR3 does not close with the conserved phenylalanine or tryptophan, likely indicating a read error.

The chain has TRBV19 and TRBJ1-6; maybe TRBD1 (5 bases). The sample consisted of CD4+ or CD8+ T cells sorted from blood, taken in a trial of the OX40 agonist ivuxolimab. This TCR was recovered from an adult with an advanced solid tumor such as melanoma, head and neck, liver or kidney cancer. The CDR3 protein is CASSILGDSPLHL. CDR3 sequence (DNA): TGTGCCAGTAGTATTTTAGGGGATTCACCCCTCCACCTT.